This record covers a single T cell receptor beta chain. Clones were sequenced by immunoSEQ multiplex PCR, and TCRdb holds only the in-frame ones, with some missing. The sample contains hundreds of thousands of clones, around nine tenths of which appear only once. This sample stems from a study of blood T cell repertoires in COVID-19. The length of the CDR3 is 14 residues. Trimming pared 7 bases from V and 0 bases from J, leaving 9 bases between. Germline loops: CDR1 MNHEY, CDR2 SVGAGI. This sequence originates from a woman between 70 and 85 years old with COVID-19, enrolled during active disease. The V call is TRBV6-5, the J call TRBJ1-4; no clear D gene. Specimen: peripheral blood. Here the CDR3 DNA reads TGTGCCAGCATGCTGGAGCCAACTAATGAAAAACTGTTTTTT. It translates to CASMLEPTNEKLFF.